This TCR beta chain derives from a study of blood T cell repertoires in COVID-19. Study context: Samples of COVID-19 (acute and convalescent) were obtained from the United States, Italy and Spain. T cells, B-cell-depleted T cells, or PBMCs provided the cDNA or gDNA that served as material.

J was trimmed by 6 bases and V by 4 bases; bases with no gene match: 5. CDR1 and CDR2 (germline): SEHNR, FQNEAQ (reference sequence). This CDR3 spans 13 amino acids. The authors' processing: Amplification from reference gene primers served as the basis for estimated nucleated cell counts. Here immunoSEQ multiplex PCR was the method, and the copy in TCRdb shows in-frame clones only, minus some. Clone size and V and J calls were adopted from that table, with D and trimming inferred from the DNA. In the table there are under 150,000 clones, more than 75% of which are singletons. Sequencing was performed on peripheral blood. This chain joins TRBV7-9 and TRBJ1-1; the match to TRBD1 covers 7 bases. This TCR came from a man aged 35-49 years with acute or convalescent COVID-19. Written as DNA, the CDR3 is TGTGCCAGCAGCTCGAGGCAGGGGGCTGAAGCTTTCTTT. It translates to CASSSRQGAEAFF.